A selection of T cell receptor beta chains follows, all from one sample in a study of technical replicates of blood from four donors. Data came from immunoSEQ multiplex PCR; TCRdb stores just in-frame clones and leaves some out. The sample comprises around 85,000 clones, roughly 94% of which are singletons, and approximately 0.25% rests with the top ten. The sequenced sample consisted of T cells isolated from PBMCs. The source of these receptors is a human donor in good health. CDR3s leave out the opening cysteine and the closing phenylalanine or tryptophan. D genes are given only for firm matches.

v_call cdr3_length d_call cdr3_aa
TRBV4-2 13 NA ASSQELSSEKTQY
TRBV2 12 NA ASNKIWPNTEAF
TRBV5-1 13 TRBD1 ASSSGQGVTYGYT
TRBV9 16 TRBD1 ASSVVSQGGYTNTEAF
TRBV25-1 13 NA ASSGGRSSYNEQF
TRBV19 13 TRBD1 ASSSADREIEKLF
TRBV5-6 10 NA ASSFSTTEAF
TRBV7-6 12 TRBD1 ASSSGTGINEQF
TRBV19 13 NA ASSIDLGLYNEQF
TRBV2 13 NA ASRGTSATNEKLF
TRBV6-5 12 NA ASRGTSTVAEAF
TRBV5-1 13 TRBD2 ASSLASNGGYEQY
TRBV4-1 14 TRBD1 ASRKTGTANTDTQY
TRBV6-5 13 NA ASSYSIVSSYEQY
TRBV6-1 12 NA ASSELAGDQPQH
TRBV6-5 11 NA ASSFLLKETQY
TRBV5-5 13 NA ASSLNVGELEKLF
TRBV18 11 NA ASSPAETQPQH
TRBV5-1 13 TRBD1 ASSGAWGQDNEQF
TRBV19 11 NA ASSMGGNTEAF
TRBV18 12 NA ASSPPNPNTEAF
TRBV6-6 11 TRBD1 ATTGATLHEQY
TRBV4-1 13 NA ASSQDRSFTDTQY
TRBV6-6 10 NA ASSYRGRELF
TRBV6-1 12 TRBD1 ASSESTGGYGYT
TRBV5-6 13 TRBD2 ASSGLAGVKGEQF
TRBV5-1 13 TRBD1 ASSLTGGVYNEQF
TRBV6-5 13 TRBD2 ASTLAGEVGETQY
TRBV6-1 16 NA ASSESDLALVDYNEQF
TRBV5-1 9 NA ASRADNEQF
TRBV6-5 9 NA ASSYLGVYT
TRBV10-3 15 TRBD2 AISDDGTSGRGDEQF
TRBV6-5 11 NA ASSLDRNTEAF
TRBV9 11 NA ASSWDVESGQY
TRBV15 17 NA ATSTGLTVTLSGANVLT
TRBV14 12 NA ASSQDWSSYEQY
TRBV27 11 NA ASSLSPSYEQY
TRBV10-2 10 NA ASTEQGRKLF
TRBV6-6 13 TRBD2 ASRDTGTSGNEQY
TRBV28 12 NA ASSMAGAKNIQY
TRBV5-6 13 TRBD2 ASSLYSGGSYEQY
TRBV27 11 NA ASSSHNTGELF